These T cell receptor beta chains were read from a single sample in a study of regulatory T cells in long-lasting Graves disease. MiXCR, applied by TCRdb to the multiplex PCR reads, yields one record per CDR3 protein. The table includes more than 300,000 distinct CDR3 sequences, 12% detected once. This sample also appeared in a second study, on T cells in Graves' hyperthyroidism and ophthalmopathy.

The material was peripheral blood mononuclear cells (PBMCs), obtained at new diagnosis, from a patient treated with antithyroid drugs. The receptors shown here come from a woman between 18 and 30 years old with Graves disease. Both conserved end residues are part of each CDR3. The D gene is left open where the match is weak. A clone size is listed for some rows: how often the clone was seen (once, few, many), or a class if it is expanded.

j_call: TRBJ2-1; d_call: TRBD2; v_call: TRBV4-3; clone_size: -; cdr3_nt: TGCGCCAGCAGCCAAGATCTTCCACTCGGACTAGCGGGCGGGGGGATCGAGCAGTTCTTC; cdr3_aa: CASSQDLPLGLAGGGIEQFF
j_call: TRBJ1-1; d_call: -; v_call: TRBV5-1; clone_size: many; cdr3_nt: TGCGCCAGCAGCTTGGGGAAAGGATCAAAGGGTGGAGCTTTCTTT; cdr3_aa: CASSLGKGSKGGAFF
j_call: TRBJ2-1; d_call: -; v_call: TRBV19; clone_size: few; cdr3_nt: TGTGCCAGTAGTATAGGTAGTGAGTCCTACAATGAGCAGTTCTTC; cdr3_aa: CASSIGSESYNEQFF
j_call: TRBJ1-2; d_call: -; v_call: TRBV20-1; clone_size: many; cdr3_nt: TGCAGTGCCTCCCGTGGAGGGGAGCAGGGCTACACCTTC; cdr3_aa: CSASRGGEQGYTF
j_call: TRBJ2-1; d_call: -; v_call: TRBV6-1; clone_size: many; cdr3_nt: TGTGCCAGCAGTGCTGACAGAACGAATGAGCAGTTCTTC; cdr3_aa: CASSADRTNEQFF
j_call: TRBJ1-2; d_call: -; v_call: TRBV4-1; clone_size: few; cdr3_nt: TGCGCCAGCAGCCAGAACCCTCCCGGGCTCACAAACTATGGCTACACCTTC; cdr3_aa: CASSQNPPGLTNYGYTF
j_call: TRBJ1-5; d_call: -; v_call: TRBV15; clone_size: -; cdr3_nt: TGTGCCACCAGCAGTCCCCTTGATCAGCCCCAGCATTTT; cdr3_aa: CATSSPLDQPQHF
j_call: TRBJ2-1; d_call: -; v_call: TRBV4-2; clone_size: few; cdr3_nt: TGTGCCAGCAGCTATTCGATGGGGGGCTACCAGATCTTC; cdr3_aa: CASSYSMGGYQIF
j_call: TRBJ2-3; d_call: TRBD2; v_call: TRBV20-1; clone_size: -; cdr3_nt: TGCAGTGCTAGAGATGTAGCGGGGGGCACAGATACGCAGTATTTT; cdr3_aa: CSARDVAGGTDTQYF
j_call: TRBJ1-3; d_call: -; v_call: TRBV7-2; clone_size: -; cdr3_nt: TGTGCCAGCAGCCCACTCCCGTTCGGTCCTGGAAACACCATATATTTT; cdr3_aa: CASSPLPFGPGNTIYF
j_call: TRBJ2-5; d_call: -; v_call: TRBV7-2; clone_size: many; cdr3_nt: TGTGCCAGCAGCTTTATTACACAGACCCAGTACTTC; cdr3_aa: CASSFITQTQYF
j_call: TRBJ2-1; d_call: -; v_call: TRBV19; clone_size: many; cdr3_nt: TGTGCCAGTAGTATAGGTCCAGGTGGGAGCTTCTCCTACAATGAGCAGTTCTTC; cdr3_aa: CASSIGPGGSFSYNEQFF
j_call: TRBJ1-2; d_call: -; v_call: TRBV19; clone_size: few; cdr3_nt: TGTGCCACCCAGACACTAGGTGACTATGGCTACACCTTC; cdr3_aa: CATQTLGDYGYTF
j_call: TRBJ1-2; d_call: -; v_call: TRBV7-8; clone_size: many; cdr3_nt: TGTGCCAGCAGCTTCTCCCGGGACAACTATGGCTACACCTTC; cdr3_aa: CASSFSRDNYGYTF